This T cell receptor beta chain was sequenced in a study of OX40 agonist ivuxolimab in advanced cancers. About the research overall: The patients' treatment was ivuxolimab, an agonistic anti-OX40 (CD134) antibody. Patients achieving partial responses numbered three: one hepatocellular carcinoma case and two cutaneous melanoma cases.

Regarding the study as a whole: Which antigen the expanded peripheral T cells recognized is unknown. Among the least clonally expanded were partial responders at 0.1-3.0 mg/kg.

Remarks on this clone: Antigen specificity is unknown.

CDR3 length equals 15 residues. Germline loops: CDR1 SGHTA, CDR2 FQGNSA. The V segment lost 3 bases and the J segment 2 bases; nucleotides outside the gene matches: 1. The table came from immunoSEQ multiplex PCR; TCRdb's copy has only in-frame clones and leaves some out. The sample lists tens of thousands of clones, roughly 90% occurring once. The specimen comprised CD4+ or CD8+ T cells sorted from blood, sampled in a trial of the OX40 agonist ivuxolimab. The chain has TRBV7-2 and TRBJ2-5; 12 bases fit TRBD2. The source of this sequence is an adult with an advanced solid tumor such as melanoma, head and neck, liver or kidney cancer. Here the CDR3 reads CASSFGLAGQETQYF. CDR3 nucleotide sequence: TGTGCCAGCAGCTTTGGACTAGCGGGGCAAGAGACCCAGTACTTC.